This T cell receptor (beta chain) comes out of a study of cytomegalovirus exposure and HLA in healthy donors. Concerning this clone: Its matching antigen is unknown. The junction shows a germline mismatch at one end, possibly a read error.

In the PCR, 60 Vbeta and 13 Jbeta primers were used. Sequenced by immunoSEQ multiplex PCR; TCRdb stores in-frame clones only, minus some. The data show under 170,000 clones, around 75% seen once. General observations from the study: The authors judged a highly shared variant cluster likely a sequencing artifact. With later analysis, a missense DCLRE1C variant became linked to TCR beta V- and J-gene trimming. Roughly uniform sequencing depth across donors was assumed, possibly incorrectly.

This CDR3 has 15 residues. Germline lookup yields CDR1 SGHTA and CDR2 FQGNSA. This clonotype was obtained from a human donor in good health. The J gene is TRBJ1-2, the V gene TRBV7-2; tentatively, D is TRBD1 (6 bases). What was sequenced was PBMCs. The CDR3 DNA reads TGTGCCAGCAGCTTAGGGGGGCGGGGGACGGAGGGCTACCCCTTC. It codes for CASSLGGRGTEGYPF.